This record concerns one T cell receptor beta chain sequence. Its antigen is undetermined. V lost 3 bases and J 4 bases, leaving 15 bases between the germline ends. The CDR3 has 15 residues. The germline CDR1 and CDR2 sequences are SGHVS and FQNEAQ. The data derive from a study of T-cell memory formation after mild COVID-19. Study-wide findings and caveats: There was a balanced CD4/CD8 profile in clones contracting day 15 to 85, and later expanders leaned CD4+. Second-wave clones peaking on day 37 lacked confirmed SARS-CoV-2 specificity. Of the contracting clones, CD4+ ones lay mainly in CM and EM, and CD8+ ones in EMRA.

5'RACE primed at constant segments yielded TCR alpha and TCR beta cDNA libraries bearing sample barcodes and UMIs. MiXCR, applied by TCRdb to the 5' RACE reads, yields one record per CDR3 protein. The repertoire holds 350,000 to 400,000 distinct CDR3 sequences, with roughly 20% as singletons. The specimen sequenced was PBMCs or a T cell subset sorted from them (not recorded which). This TCR was sampled from an adult woman who had mild COVID-19 (a few samples of this study predate the infection). Cell type and time point are not known. The rearrangement links TRBV7-8 to TRBJ2-5, with D possibly called TRBD1 or TRBD2 (5 bases each). CDR3 sequence (DNA): TGTGCCAGCAGCTTCCGGGACGGAGGACCAGAGACCCAGTACTTC. Protein product: CASSFRDGGPETQYF.